The following is a TCR beta chain sequence with its context. This sample was included in a study of blood T cell repertoires in COVID-19. On the study more broadly: The study drew acute and convalescent COVID-19 samples from the United States, Italy and Spain. Sample material is recorded as cDNA or gDNA derived from T cells, B-cell-depleted T cells, or PBMCs.

Original processing notes: Estimates of nucleated cell counts were drawn from the amplification of reference gene primers. Clones were read by immunoSEQ multiplex PCR, and TCRdb kept only the in-frame ones, dropping some. The V and J calls and the clone size are those of that table, but D and trimming were determined from the DNA. Here the sample spans roughly 260,000 clones, about 90% being singletons. Sequences were obtained from peripheral blood. The receptor's source is a woman between 45 and 60 years old with acute or convalescent COVID-19.

DNA for the CDR3: TGCAGTGCTAGAGTTGAGTTCGAGCAGTTCTTC. Residues: CSARVEFEQFF. V gene TRBV20-1 combines with J gene TRBJ2-1; D is unclear. Germline CDR1 reads DFQATT; CDR2 reads SNEGSKA (reference sequence). The CDR3 runs to 11 residues. V shed 1 base and J shed 10 bases, with 8 bases lying between them.